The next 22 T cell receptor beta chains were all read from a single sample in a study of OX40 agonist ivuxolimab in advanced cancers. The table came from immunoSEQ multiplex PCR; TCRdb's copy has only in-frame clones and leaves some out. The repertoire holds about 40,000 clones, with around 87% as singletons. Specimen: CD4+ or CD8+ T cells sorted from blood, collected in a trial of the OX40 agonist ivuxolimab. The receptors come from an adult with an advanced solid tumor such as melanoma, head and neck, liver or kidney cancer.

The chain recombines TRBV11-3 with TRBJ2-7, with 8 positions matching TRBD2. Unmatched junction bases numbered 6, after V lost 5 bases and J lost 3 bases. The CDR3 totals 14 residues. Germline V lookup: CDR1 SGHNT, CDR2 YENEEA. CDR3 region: CASSHDGGGYEQYF. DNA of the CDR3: TGTGCCAGCAGCCACGACGGGGGGGGCTACGAGCAGTACTTC.

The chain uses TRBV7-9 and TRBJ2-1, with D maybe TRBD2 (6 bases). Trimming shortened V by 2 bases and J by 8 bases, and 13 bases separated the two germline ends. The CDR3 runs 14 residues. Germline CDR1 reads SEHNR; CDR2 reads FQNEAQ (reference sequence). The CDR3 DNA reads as TGTGCCAGCAGCTTATGGGACGGGAGCTATGAGCAGTTCTTC. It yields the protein CASSLWDGSYEQFF.

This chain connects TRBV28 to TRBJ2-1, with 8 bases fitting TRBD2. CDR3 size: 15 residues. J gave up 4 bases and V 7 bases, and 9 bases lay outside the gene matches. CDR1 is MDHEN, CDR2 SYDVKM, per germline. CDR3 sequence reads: CASTKAGAGYNEQFF. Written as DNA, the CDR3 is TGTGCCAGCACCAAAGCGGGAGCGGGGTACAATGAGCAGTTCTTC.

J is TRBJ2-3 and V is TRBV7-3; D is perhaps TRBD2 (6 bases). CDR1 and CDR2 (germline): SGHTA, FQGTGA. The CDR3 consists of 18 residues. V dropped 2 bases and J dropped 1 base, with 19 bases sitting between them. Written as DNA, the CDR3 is TGTGCCAGCAGCTTATTCCCGGGCGCGGGAACCGGCACAGATACGCAGTATTTT. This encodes CASSLFPGAGTGTDTQYF.

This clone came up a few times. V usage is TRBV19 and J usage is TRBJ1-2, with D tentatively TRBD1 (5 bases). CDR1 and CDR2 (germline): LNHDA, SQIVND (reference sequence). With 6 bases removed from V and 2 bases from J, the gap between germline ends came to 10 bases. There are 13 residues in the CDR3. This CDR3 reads CASRVDRNYGYTF. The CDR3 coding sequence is TGTGCCAGTAGAGTAGACAGAAACTATGGCTACACCTTC.

The DNA of the CDR3 is TGTGCCAGCAGCTTAGAAGGACTAGCGATCTACGAGCAGTACTTC. Residues: CASSLEGLAIYEQYF. V is TRBV11-3 and J is TRBJ2-7; TRBD2 matches 9 bases. Germline V gene data show CDR1 as SGHNT and CDR2 as YENEEA. CDR3 length: 15 amino acids. Trimming at V came to 0 bases and at J to 3 bases, leaving 3 bases not matched to a gene. The full variable domain, with the rest looked up from reference TRBV11-3 and TRBJ2-7, is EAGVVQSPRYKIIEKKQPVAFWCNPISGHNTLYWYLQNLGQGPELLIRYENEEAVDDSQLPKDRFSAERLKGVDSTLKIQPAELGDSAVYLCASSLEGLAIYEQYFGPGTRLTVT.

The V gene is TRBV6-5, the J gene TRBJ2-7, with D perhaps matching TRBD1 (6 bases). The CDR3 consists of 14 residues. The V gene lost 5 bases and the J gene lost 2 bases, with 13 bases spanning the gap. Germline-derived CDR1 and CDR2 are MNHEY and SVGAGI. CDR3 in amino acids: CASSPGTRPYEQYF. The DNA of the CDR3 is TGTGCCAGCAGTCCCGGGACAAGGCCCTACGAGCAGTACTTC.

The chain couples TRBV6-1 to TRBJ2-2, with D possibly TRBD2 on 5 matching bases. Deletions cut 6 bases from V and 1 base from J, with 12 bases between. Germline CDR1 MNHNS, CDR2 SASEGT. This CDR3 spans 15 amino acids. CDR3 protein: CASRRFSENTGELFF. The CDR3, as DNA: TGTGCCAGCAGAAGGTTTAGCGAGAACACCGGGGAGCTGTTTTTT.

CDR3 in amino acids: CASSPDTYSNQPQHF. CDR3 bases: TGTGCCAGCAGTCCAGACACCTATAGCAATCAGCCCCAGCATTTT. This sequence joins TRBV28 and TRBJ1-5; no clear D. Germline V lookup: CDR1 MDHEN, CDR2 SYDVKM. The CDR3 contains 15 residues. V lost 5 bases, J lost 0 bases, and 11 bases lay in between.

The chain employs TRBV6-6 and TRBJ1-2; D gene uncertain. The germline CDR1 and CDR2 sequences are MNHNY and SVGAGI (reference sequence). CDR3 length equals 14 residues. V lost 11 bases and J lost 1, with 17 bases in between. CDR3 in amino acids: CAVAYSTGNYGYTF. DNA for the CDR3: TGTGCCGTAGCGTACTCGACGGGTAACTATGGCTACACCTTC.

CDR3 bases: TGTGCCAGCAGTGAATCAAGCTCCTACGAGCAGTACTTC. Its protein product is CASSESSSYEQYF. The chain uses TRBV6-1 and TRBJ2-7; D unclear. Germline V gives CDR1 MNHNS, CDR2 SASEGT. V shed 2 bases and J shed 0 bases, with 5 bases lying between them. CDR3 length: 13 amino acids.

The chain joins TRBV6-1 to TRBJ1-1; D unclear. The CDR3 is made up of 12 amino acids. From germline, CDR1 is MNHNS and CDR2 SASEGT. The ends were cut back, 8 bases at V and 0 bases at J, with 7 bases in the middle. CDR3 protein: CASRAMNTEAFF. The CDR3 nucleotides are TGTGCCAGCCGGGCTATGAACACTGAAGCTTTCTTT.

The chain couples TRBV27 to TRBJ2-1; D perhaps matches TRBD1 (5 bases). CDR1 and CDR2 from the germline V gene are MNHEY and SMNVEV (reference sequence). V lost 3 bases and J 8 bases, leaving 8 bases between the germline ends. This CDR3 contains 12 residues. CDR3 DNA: TGTGCCAGCAGTTTCGAAGGGGATGAGCAGTTCTTC. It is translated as CASSFEGDEQFF.

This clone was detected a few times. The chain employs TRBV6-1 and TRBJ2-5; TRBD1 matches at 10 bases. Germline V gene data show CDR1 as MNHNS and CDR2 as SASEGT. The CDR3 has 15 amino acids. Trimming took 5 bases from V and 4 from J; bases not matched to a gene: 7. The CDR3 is CASSSDRGRAETQYF. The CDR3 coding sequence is TGTGCCAGCAGTTCCGACAGGGGGCGGGCAGAGACCCAGTACTTC.

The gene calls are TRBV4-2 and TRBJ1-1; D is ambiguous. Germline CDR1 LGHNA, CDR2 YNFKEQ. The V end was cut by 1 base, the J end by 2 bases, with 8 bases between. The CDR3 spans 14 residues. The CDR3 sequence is CASSQVAFNTEAFF. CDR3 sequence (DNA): TGTGCCAGCAGCCAAGTTGCCTTTAACACTGAAGCTTTCTTT.

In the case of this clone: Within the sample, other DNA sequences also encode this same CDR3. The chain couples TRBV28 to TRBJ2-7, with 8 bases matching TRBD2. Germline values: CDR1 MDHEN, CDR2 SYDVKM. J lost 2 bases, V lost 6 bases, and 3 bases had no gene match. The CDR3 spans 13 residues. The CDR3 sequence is CASRLAAPYEQYF. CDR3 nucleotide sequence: TGTGCCAGCAGACTAGCGGCCCCCTACGAGCAGTACTTC.

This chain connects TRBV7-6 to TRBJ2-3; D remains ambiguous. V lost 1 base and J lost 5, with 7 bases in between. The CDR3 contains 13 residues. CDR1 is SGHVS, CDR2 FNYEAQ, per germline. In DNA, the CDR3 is TGTGCCAGCAGCTTAGAATCTATAGATACGCAGTATTTT. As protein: CASSLESIDTQYF.

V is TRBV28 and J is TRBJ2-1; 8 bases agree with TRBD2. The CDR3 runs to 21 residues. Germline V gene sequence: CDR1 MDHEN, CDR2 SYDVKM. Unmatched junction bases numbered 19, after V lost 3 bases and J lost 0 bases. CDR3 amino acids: CASSFSLGTSGTTSSYNEQFF. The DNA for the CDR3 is TGTGCCAGCAGTTTTAGTTTGGGAACTAGCGGAACCACCAGCTCCTACAATGAGCAGTTCTTC. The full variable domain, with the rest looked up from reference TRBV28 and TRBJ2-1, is DVKVTQSSRYLVKRTGEKVFLECVQDMDHENMFWYRQDPGLGLRLIYFSYDVKMKEKGDIPEGYSVSREKKERFSLILESASTNQTSMYLCASSFSLGTSGTTSSYNEQFFGPGTRLTVL.

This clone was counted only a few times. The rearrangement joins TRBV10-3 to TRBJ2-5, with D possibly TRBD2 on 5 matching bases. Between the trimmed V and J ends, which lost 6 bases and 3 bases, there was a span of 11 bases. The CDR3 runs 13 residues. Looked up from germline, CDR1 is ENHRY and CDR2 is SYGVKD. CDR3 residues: CAISLGGEETQYF. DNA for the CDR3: TGTGCCATCAGCCTCGGAGGTGAAGAGACCCAGTACTTC.

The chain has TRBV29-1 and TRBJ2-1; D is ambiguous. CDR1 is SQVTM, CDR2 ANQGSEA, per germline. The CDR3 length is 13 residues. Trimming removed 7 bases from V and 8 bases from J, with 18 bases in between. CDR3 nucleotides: TGCAGCGCCCGTACGACCGGGTGGGATGAGCAGTTCTTC. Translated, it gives CSARTTGWDEQFF.

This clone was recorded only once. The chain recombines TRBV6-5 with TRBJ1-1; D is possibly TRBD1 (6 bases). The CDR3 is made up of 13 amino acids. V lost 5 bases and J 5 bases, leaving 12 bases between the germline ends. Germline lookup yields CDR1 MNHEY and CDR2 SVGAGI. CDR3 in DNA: TGTGCCAGCAGTGAATACAGGGAGACTGAAGCTTTCTTT. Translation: CASSEYRETEAFF.

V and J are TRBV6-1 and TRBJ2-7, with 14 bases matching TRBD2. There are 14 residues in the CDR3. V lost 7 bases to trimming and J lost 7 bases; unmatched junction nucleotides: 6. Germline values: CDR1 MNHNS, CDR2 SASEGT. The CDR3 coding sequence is TGTGCCAGCAAGACTAGCGGGAGGGGAGGGGAGCAGTACTTC. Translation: CASKTSGRGGEQYF.